The T cell receptor beta chain under discussion was sequenced for a study of blood T cell repertoires in COVID-19 (dated by TCRdb to the early 2020s). Turning to the overall study: Samples covering the acute and convalescent phases of COVID-19 were provided by collaborators in the United States, Italy and Spain. The prospective study material was composed of cDNA or gDNA derived from T cells, B-cell-depleted T cells, or PBMCs. Subjects who had been exposed to COVID-19, were actively infected with it, or had recovered from it provided the deeply sampled blood TCRbeta repertoires that made up the dataset. The repertoires were released in a freely available public database intended as a resource for research on the immune response to SARS-CoV-2. The samples were drawn from the first 160 participants of the ongoing ImmuneRACE study and from 1,200 or so subjects provided by 6 global collaborators. Sample metadata almost always included a de-identified subject ID, COVID-19 status, age in years and sex. HLA class I and class II types, where available, came from metadata supplied by the sample provider rather than from assay-based typing. Here is what the overall study found, with its caveats: The amount of clinical and demographic metadata varied by source and participant and was provided uncurated.

The CDR3 contains 13 residues, cysteine and phenylalanine counted. Of the read, only the CDR3 DNA is kept; its 39 bases are in frame from base 1. Taken from the germline V gene (reference sequence), the CDR1 and CDR2 loops are LGHDT and YNNKEL. The junction shows trimming of 4 bases on V and 8 bases on J, and the gene matches do not reach 5 bases of it. Collaborating institutions collected whole blood in K2EDTA tubes following their own protocols. Collaborator samples were shipped for TCRbeta analysis as frozen whole blood, isolated PBMCs, or DNA extracted from either sample type. With regard to this clone: Its recognized antigen is unknown. No base quality information exists; no much larger clone differs at one position.

The immunoSEQ Assay, a bias-controlled multiplex PCR, was used to amplify TCRbeta CDR3 regions from genomic DNA. Turning to the authors' computational methods: Nucleated cell counts per sample were estimated from amplification of reference gene primers within the assay. To quantify the absolute abundance of each unique TCRbeta CDR3 rearrangement, sequence reads were collapsed and filtered. For each sample, productive Simpson clonality was calculated by taking the square root of Simpson's diversity index across productive rearrangements. The table comes from immuneACCESS by way of TCRdb, which keeps in-frame sequences with V and J called. Part of the clones is missing from these tables; in studies checked, under half for an unresolved V gene and the rest for unknown reasons. D and trimming come from the DNA, and the V and J calls and clone size come from that table. This sample comprises about 120,000 clones, roughly 81% of them detected only once. Less than 11% of the sample comes from the top ten.

What was sequenced was peripheral blood. The chain is encoded by TRBV3-1 (or the pseudogene TRBV3-2) joined to TRBJ1-2, with 9 junctional bases fitting TRBD1. This TCR was sampled from a human donor in a cohort sampled during active COVID-19. CDR3 protein: CASSPGTGRGYTF. The DNA is TGTGCCAGCAGCCCCGGGACAGGGCGGGGCTACACCTTC.